This T cell receptor (beta chain) came from a study of blood T cell repertoires in COVID-19. Clones were sequenced by immunoSEQ multiplex PCR, and TCRdb holds only the in-frame ones, with some missing. This sample has about 180,000 clones, with 85% found just once. The participants were between roughly 18 and 100 years old and came from under 25 US areas. Unmatched junction bases numbered 7, after V lost 6 bases and J lost 4 bases. CDR1 is MNHEY, CDR2 SMNVEV, per germline (reference sequence). The CDR3 length is 15 residues. This clonotype was obtained from a man aged 35 to 55 who had recovered from COVID-19. The rearrangement uses TRBV27 and TRBJ2-2; 8 bases are a match to TRBD2. The sample was PBMCs or T cells enriched from blood (not recorded which). CDR3 loop: CASRIIAGTTGELFF. In nucleotides, the CDR3 is TGTGCCAGCAGGATAATAGCGGGGACCACCGGGGAGCTGTTTTTT.